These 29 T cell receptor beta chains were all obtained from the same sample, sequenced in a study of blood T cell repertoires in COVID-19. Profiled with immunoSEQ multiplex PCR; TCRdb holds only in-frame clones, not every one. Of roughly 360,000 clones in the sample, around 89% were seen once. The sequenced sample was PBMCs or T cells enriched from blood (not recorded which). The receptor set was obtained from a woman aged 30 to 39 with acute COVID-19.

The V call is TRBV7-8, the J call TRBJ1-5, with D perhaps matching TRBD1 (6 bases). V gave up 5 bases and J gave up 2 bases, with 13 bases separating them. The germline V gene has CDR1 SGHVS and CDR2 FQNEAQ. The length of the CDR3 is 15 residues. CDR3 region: CASSLTGLGNQPQHF. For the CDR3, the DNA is TGTGCCAGCAGCCTTACAGGGTTGGGCAATCAGCCCCAGCATTTT.

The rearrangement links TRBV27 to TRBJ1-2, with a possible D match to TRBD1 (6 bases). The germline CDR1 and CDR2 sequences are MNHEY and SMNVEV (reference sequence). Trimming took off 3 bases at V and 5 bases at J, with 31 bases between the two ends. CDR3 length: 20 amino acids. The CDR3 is CASSFFTPVRDTEPRYGYTF. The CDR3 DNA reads TGTGCCAGCAGTTTTTTTACCCCCGTCCGGGACACCGAGCCGAGGTATGGCTACACCTTC.

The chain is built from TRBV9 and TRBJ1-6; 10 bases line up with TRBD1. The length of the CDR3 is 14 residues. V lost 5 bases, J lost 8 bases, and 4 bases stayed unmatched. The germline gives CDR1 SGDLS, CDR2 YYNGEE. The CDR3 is CASSDGTGDSPLHF. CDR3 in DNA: TGTGCCAGCAGTGACGGGACAGGGGATTCACCCCTCCACTTT.

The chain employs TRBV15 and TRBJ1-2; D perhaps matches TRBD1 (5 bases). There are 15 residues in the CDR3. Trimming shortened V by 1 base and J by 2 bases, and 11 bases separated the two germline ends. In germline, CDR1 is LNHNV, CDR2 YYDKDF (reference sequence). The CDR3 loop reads CATSRGATANYGYTF. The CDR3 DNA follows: TGTGCCACCAGCAGAGGAGCGACAGCGAACTATGGCTACACCTTC. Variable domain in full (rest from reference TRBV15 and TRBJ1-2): DAMVIQNPRYQVTQFGKPVTLSCSQTLNHNVMYWYQQKSSQAPKLLFHYYDKDFNNEADTPDNFQSRRPNTSFCFLDIRSPGLGDTAMYLCATSRGATANYGYTFGSGTRLTVV.

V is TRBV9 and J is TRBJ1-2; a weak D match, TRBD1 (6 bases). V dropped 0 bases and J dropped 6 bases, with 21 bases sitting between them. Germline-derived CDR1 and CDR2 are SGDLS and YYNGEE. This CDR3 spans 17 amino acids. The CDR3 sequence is CASSVDGGRGERDGYTF. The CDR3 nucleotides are TGTGCCAGCAGCGTAGATGGGGGCAGGGGCGAGAGGGATGGCTACACCTTC.

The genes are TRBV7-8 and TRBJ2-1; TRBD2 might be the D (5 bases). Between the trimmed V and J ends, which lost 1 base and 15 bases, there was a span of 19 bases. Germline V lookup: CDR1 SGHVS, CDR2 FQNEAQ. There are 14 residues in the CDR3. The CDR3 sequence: CASSLDGRTRVGFF. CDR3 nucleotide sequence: TGTGCCAGCAGCTTAGATGGTCGGACTCGAGTAGGGTTCTTC. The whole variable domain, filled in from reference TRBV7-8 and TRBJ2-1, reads GAGVSQSPRYKVAKRGQDVALRCDPISGHVSLFWYQQALGQGPEFLTYFQNEAQLDKSGLPSDRFFAERPEGSVSTLKIQRTQQEDSAVYLCASSLDGRTRVGFFGPGTRLTVL.

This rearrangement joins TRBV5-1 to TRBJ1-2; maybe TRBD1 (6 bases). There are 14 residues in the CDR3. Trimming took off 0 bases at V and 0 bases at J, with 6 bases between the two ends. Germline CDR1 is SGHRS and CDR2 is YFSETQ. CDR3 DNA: TGCGCCAGCAGCTTGGAGGGGGCTAACTATGGCTACACCTTC. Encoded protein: CASSLEGANYGYTF.

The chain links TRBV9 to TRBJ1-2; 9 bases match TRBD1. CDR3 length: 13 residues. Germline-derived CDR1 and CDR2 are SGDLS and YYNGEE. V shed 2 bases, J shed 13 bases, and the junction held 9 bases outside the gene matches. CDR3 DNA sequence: TGTGCCAGCAGCGTTACCCCACAGGGGGCCATCACCTTC. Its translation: CASSVTPQGAITF.

CDR3 in DNA: TGTGCCAGCAGCGTTAGCGGGGGGGCCCTTGGCACCGGGGAGCTGTTTTTT. Its protein is CASSVSGGALGTGELFF. The chain combines TRBV9 with TRBJ2-2; 11 bases map to TRBD2. Germline-derived CDR1 and CDR2 are SGDLS and YYNGEE. CDR3 length equals 17 residues. Trimming at V came to 2 bases and at J to 4 bases, leaving 7 bases not matched to a gene.

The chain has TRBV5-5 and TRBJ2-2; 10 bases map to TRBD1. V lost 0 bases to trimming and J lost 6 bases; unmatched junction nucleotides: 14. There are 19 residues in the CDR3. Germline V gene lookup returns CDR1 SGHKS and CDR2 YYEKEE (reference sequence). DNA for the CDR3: TGTGCCAGCAGCTTGGTGGCGACAGGGGGCGAAGGGGACCCCGGGGAGCTGTTTTTT. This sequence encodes CASSLVATGGEGDPGELFF.

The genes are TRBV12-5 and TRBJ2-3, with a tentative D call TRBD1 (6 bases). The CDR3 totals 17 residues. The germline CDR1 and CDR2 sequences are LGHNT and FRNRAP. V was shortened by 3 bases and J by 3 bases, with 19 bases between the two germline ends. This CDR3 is CASGFGFVGAGTDTQYF. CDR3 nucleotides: TGTGCTAGTGGTTTTGGTTTCGTGGGGGCAGGGACAGATACGCAGTATTTT. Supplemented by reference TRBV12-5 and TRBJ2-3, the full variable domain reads DARVTQTPRHKVTEMGQEVTMRCQPILGHNTVFWYRQTMMQGLELLAYFRNRAPLDDSGMPKDRFSAEMPDATLATLKIQPSEPRDSAVYFCASGFGFVGAGTDTQYFGPGTRLTVL.

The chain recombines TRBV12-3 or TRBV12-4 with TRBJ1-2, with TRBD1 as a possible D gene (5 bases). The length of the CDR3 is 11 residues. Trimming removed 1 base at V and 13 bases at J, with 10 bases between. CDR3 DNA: TGTGCCAGCAGTTTAGATCAGGGTTGCACCTTC. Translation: CASSLDQGCTF.

This chain's CDR3 is CASSLWTGGRRELFF. The DNA for the CDR3 is TGTGCCAGCAGTCTTTGGACGGGGGGACGGAGGGAGCTGTTTTTT. The V gene is TRBV27, the J gene TRBJ2-2, with 7 bases fitting TRBD2. CDR1 is MNHEY and CDR2 is SMNVEV in the germline V gene (reference sequence). V was clipped by 5 bases and J by 9 bases; unmatched bases: 12. CDR3 length: 15 amino acids.

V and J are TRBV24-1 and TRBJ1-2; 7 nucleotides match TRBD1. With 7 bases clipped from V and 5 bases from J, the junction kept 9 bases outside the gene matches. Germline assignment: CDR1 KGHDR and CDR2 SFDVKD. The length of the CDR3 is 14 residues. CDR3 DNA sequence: TGTGCCACCAGCGCCAGGGACAGCTCGTATGGCTACACCTTC. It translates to CATSARDSSYGYTF.

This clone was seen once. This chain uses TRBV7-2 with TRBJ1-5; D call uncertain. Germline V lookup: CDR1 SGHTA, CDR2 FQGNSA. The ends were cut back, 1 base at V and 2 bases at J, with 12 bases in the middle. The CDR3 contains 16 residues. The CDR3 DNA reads TGTGCCAGCAGCTTAGTTGCGGGCTACGGCAATCAGCCCCAGCATTTT. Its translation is CASSLVAGYGNQPQHF. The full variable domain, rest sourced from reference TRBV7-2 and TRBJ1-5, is GAGVSQSPSNKVTEKGKDVELRCDPISGHTALYWYRQSLGQGLEFLIYFQGNSAPDKSGLPSDRFSAERTGGSVSTLTIQRTQQEDSAVYLCASSLVAGYGNQPQHFGDGTRLSIL.

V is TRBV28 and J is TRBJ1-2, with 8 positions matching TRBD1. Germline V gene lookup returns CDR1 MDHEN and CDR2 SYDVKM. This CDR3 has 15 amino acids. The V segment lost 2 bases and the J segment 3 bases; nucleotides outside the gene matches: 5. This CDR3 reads CASSLRTGKDYGYTF. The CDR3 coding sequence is TGTGCCAGCAGTTTAAGGACAGGGAAGGACTATGGCTACACCTTC.

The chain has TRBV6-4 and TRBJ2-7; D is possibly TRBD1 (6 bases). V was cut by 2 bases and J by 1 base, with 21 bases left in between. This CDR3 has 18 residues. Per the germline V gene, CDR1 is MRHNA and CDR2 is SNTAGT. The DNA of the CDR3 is TGTGCCAGCAGTGACACCGCCCAGGGGATTCTCGTTTCCTACGAGCAGTACTTC. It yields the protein CASSDTAQGILVSYEQYF.

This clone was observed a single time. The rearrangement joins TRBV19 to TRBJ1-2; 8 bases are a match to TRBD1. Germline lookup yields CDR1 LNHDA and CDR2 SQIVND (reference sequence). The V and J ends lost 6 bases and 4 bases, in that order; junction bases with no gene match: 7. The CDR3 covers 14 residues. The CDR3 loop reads CASRPDRDPYGYTF. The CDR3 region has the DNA TGTGCCAGTAGACCGGACAGGGACCCCTATGGCTACACCTTC.

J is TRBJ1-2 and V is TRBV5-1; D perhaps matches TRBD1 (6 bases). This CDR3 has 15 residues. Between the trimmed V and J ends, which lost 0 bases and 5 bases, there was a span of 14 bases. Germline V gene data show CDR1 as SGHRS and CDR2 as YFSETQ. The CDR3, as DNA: TGCGCCAGCAGCTTGGAACCCGGGACACCGTATGGCTACACCTTC. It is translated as CASSLEPGTPYGYTF.

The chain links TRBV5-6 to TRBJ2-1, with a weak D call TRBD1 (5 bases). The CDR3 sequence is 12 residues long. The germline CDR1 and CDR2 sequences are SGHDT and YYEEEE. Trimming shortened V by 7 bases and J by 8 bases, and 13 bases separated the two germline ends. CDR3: CASSSQGDEQFF. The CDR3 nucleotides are TGTGCCAGCTCCTCCCAGGGTGATGAGCAGTTCTTC.

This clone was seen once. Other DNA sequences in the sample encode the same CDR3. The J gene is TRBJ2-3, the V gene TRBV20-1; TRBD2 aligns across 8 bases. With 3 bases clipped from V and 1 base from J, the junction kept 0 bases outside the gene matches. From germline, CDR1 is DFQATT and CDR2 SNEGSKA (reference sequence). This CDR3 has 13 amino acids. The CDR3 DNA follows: TGCAGTGCTAGTAGCGGGGGCACAGATACGCAGTATTTT. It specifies CSASSGGTDTQYF.

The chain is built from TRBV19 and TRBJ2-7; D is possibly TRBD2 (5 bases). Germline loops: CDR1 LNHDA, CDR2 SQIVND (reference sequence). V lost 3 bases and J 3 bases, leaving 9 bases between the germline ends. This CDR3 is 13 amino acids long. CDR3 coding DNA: TGTGCCAGTAGTATGGGAGATAACTACGAGCAGTACTTC. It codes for CASSMGDNYEQYF.

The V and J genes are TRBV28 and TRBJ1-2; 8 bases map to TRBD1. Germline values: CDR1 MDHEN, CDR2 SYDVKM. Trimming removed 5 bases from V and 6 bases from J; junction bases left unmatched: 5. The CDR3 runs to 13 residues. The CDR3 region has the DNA TGTGCCAGCAGTAGCAGGGGGCTGGATGGCTACACCTTC. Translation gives CASSSRGLDGYTF.

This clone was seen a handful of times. The DNA of the CDR3 is TGTGCCAGCAGCTTAGCGGTGGGGGGATCCTATGGCTACACCTTC. Amino acids: CASSLAVGGSYGYTF. J is TRBJ1-2 and V is TRBV7-2; D is perhaps TRBD1 (5 bases). CDR3 length: 15 residues. Germline loops: CDR1 SGHTA, CDR2 FQGNSA. The V end lost 0 bases, the J end lost 4 bases, and 12 bases lay between the germline ends.

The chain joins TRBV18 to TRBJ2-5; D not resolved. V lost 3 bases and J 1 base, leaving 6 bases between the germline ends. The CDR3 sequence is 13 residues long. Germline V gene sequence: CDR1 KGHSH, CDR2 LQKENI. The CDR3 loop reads CASSPGSQETQYF. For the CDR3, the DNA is TGTGCCAGCTCACCGGGCAGCCAAGAGACCCAGTACTTC.

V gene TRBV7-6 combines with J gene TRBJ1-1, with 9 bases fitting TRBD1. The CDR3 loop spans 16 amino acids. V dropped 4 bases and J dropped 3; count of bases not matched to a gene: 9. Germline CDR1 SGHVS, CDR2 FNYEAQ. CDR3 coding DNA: TGTGCCAGCAGCTCCTCGACGAGGACAGGGGACACTGAAGCTTTCTTT. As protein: CASSSSTRTGDTEAFF. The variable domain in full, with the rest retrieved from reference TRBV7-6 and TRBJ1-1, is GAGVSQSPRYKVTKRGQDVALRCDPISGHVSLYWYRQALGQGPEFLTYFNYEAQQDKSGLPNDRFSAERPEGSISTLTIQRTEQRDSAMYRCASSSSTRTGDTEAFFGQGTRLTVV.

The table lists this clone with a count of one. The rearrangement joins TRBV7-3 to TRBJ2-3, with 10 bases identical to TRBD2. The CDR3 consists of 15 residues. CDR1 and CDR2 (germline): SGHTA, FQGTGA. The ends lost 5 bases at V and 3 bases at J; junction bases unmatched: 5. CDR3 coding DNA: TGTGCCAGCAGCCTTGGACTAGCGGTTACAGATACGCAGTATTTT. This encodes CASSLGLAVTDTQYF.

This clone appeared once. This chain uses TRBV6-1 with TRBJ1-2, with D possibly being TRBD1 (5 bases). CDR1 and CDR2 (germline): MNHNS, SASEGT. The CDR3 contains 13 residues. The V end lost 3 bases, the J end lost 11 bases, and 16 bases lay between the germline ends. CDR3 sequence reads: CASSEQGPGSYTF. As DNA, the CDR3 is TGTGCCAGCAGTGAGCAGGGTCCGGGTTCTTACACCTTC.

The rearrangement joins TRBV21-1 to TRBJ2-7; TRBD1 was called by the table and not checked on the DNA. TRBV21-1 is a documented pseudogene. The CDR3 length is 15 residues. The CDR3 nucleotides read TGTGCCAGCAGCAAAAACAGGACCTACTCCTACGAGCAGTACTTC. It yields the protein CASSKNRTYSYEQYF.